This TCR beta chain appears in the sequencing data of a study of CD8 T cells in ankylosing spondylitis. This clonotype was detected many times. Its antigen is still unknown. General study results and limits: A TCR beta motif of 8 or 9 highly homologous variants appeared characteristic of ankylosing spondylitis blood. Reportedly, matched ankylosing spondylitis synovial fluid was significantly enriched for disease-linked clones.

TCRdb re-called the 5' RACE reads through MiXCR, storing one row per CDR3 protein. Among more than 400,000 distinct CDR3 sequences listed, 5.3% were seen once. The sequenced sample consisted of blood, either unsorted or a sorted T cell fraction (not recorded which). The source of this sequence is a male donor with ankylosing spondylitis.

The CDR3 region has the DNA TGTGCCAGCAGTTACCCACCGGGACCGACTGTAGGGCAGCCCCAGCATTTT. It is translated as CASSYPPGPTVGQPQHF. The chain combines TRBV6-2 or TRBV6-3 with TRBJ1-5; D is perhaps TRBD1 (5 bases). CDR3 size: 17 residues. V lost 2 bases and J lost 7, with 21 bases in between. CDR1 is MNHEY, CDR2 SVGEGT, per germline.